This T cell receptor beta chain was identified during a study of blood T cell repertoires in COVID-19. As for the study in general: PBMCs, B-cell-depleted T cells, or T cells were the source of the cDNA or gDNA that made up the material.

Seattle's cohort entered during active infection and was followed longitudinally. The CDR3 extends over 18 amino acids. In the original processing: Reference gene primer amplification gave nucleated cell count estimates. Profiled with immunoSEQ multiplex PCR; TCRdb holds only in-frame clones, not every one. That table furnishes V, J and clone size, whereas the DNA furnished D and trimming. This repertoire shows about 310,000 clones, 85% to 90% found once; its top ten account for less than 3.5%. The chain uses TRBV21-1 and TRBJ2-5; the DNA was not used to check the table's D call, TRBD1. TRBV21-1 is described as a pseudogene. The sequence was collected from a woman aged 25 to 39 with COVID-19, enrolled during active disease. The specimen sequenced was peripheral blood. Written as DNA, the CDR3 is TGTGCCAGCCCCAAAGGGGGGGGACAGGGCCCCTGGCAAGAGACCCAGTACTTC. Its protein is CASPKGGGQGPWQETQYF.